This T cell receptor (beta chain) derives from a study of blood T cell repertoires in COVID-19. Overall study context: Both acute and convalescent COVID-19 samples were obtained from the United States, Italy and Spain.

Regarding this clone: Other DNA sequences from this sample encode an identical CDR3 as well.

Trimming left V 6 bases short and J 1 base short, with 10 bases between. CDR1 SQVTM and CDR2 ANQGSEA come from the germline V gene. CDR3 length: 12 residues. Followed longitudinally, the Seattle patients had been enrolled during active infection. As handled by the study authors: Reference gene primer amplification gave estimated nucleated cell counts. Assay: immunoSEQ multiplex PCR; the TCRdb copy retains only in-frame clones and omits some. D and trimming come from the DNA, and the V and J calls and clone size come from that table. The sample carries around 260,000 clones, about 80% recorded once. The TCR originated in a person aged 65 to 85 with COVID-19, enrolled during active disease. The sequencing input was peripheral blood. The chain links TRBV29-1 to TRBJ2-7; unclear D gene. CDR3 amino acids: CSVAAGSYEQYF. The CDR3, as DNA: TGCAGCGTCGCAGCAGGTTCCTACGAGCAGTACTTC.